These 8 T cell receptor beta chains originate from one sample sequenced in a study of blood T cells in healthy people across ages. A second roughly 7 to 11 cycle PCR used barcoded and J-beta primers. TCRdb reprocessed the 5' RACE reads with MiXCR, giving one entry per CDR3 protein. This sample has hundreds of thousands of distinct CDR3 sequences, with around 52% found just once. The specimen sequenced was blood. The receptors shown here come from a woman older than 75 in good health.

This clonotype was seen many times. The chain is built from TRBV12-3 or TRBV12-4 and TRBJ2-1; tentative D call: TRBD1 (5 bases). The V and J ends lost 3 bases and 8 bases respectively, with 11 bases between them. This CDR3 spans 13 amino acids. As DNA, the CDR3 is TGTGCCAGCAGTTTTTGGCAGGGCGATGAGCAGTTCTTC. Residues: CASSFWQGDEQFF.

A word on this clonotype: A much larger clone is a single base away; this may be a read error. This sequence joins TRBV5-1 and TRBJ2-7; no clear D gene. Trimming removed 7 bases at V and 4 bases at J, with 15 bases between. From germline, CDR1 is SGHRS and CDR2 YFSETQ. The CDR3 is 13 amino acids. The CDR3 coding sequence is TGCGCCAGCGGTCCGACGGGCACGTACGAGCAGTACTTC. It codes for CASGPTGTYEQYF. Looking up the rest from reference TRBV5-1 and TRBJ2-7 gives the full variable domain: KAGVTQTPRYLIKTRGQQVTLSCSPISGHRSVSWYQQTPGQGLQFLFEYFSETQRNKGNFPGRFSGRQFSNSRSEMNVSTLELGDSALYLCASGPTGTYEQYFGPGTRLTVT.

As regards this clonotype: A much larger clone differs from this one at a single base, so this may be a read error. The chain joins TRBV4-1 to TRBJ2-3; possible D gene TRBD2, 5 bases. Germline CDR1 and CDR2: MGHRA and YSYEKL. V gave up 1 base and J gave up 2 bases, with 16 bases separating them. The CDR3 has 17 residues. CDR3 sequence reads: CASSQVSGTLHTDTQYF. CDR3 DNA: TGCGCCAGCAGCCAAGTGAGCGGAACCCTTCACACAGATACGCAGTATTTT.

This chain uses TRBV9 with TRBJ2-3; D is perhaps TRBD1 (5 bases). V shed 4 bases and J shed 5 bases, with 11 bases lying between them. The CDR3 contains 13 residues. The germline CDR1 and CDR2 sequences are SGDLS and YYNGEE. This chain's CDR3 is CASSLGAVDTQYF. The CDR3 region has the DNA TGTGCCAGCAGCCTTGGGGCGGTAGATACGCAGTATTTT.

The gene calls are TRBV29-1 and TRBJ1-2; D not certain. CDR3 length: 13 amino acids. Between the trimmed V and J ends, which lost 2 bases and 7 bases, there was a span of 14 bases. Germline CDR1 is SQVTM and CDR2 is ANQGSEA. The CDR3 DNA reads TGCAGCGTTGAAACAGCCACGGGAGGTGGCTACACCTTC. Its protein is CSVETATGGGYTF.

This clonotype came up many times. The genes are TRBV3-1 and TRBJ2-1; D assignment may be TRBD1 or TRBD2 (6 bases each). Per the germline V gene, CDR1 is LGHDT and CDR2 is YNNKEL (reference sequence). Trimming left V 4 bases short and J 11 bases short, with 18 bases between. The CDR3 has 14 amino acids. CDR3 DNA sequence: TGTGCCAGCAGCCTGCAGGGTGGGGGGACAAAGCAGTTCTTC. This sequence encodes CASSLQGGGTKQFF.

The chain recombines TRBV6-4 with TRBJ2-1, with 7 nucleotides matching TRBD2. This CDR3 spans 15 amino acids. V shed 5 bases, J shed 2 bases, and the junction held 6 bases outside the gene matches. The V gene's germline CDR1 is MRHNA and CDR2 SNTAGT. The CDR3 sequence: CASSPLARAYNEQFF. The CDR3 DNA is TGTGCCAGCAGTCCACTAGCGAGGGCCTACAATGAGCAGTTCTTC.

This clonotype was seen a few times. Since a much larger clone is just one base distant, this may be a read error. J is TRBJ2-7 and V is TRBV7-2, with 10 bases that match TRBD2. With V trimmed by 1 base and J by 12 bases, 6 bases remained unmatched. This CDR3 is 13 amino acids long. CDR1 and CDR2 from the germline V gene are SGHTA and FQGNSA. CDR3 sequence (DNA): TGTGCCAGCAGCTTAGTTGGGCTAGCGGGGGCGTACTTC. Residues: CASSLVGLAGAYF.